A single sample is the source of the 25 T cell receptor beta chains below, sequenced in a study of OX40 agonist ivuxolimab in advanced cancers. TCRdb's table, derived via immunoSEQ multiplex PCR, lists solely in-frame clones and lacks some. The sample lists about 73,000 clones; around 84% were seen once. Sequences were derived from CD4+ or CD8+ T cells sorted from blood, sampled in a trial of the OX40 agonist ivuxolimab. All receptors derive from an adult with an advanced solid tumor such as melanoma, head and neck, liver or kidney cancer.

V is TRBV30 and J is TRBJ1-1; maybe TRBD1 (5 bases). The V gene lost 0 bases and the J gene lost 5 bases, with 7 bases spanning the gap. There are 12 residues in the CDR3. Germline V gene sequence: CDR1 GTSNPN, CDR2 SVGIG (reference sequence). For the CDR3, the DNA is TGTGCCTGGAGTGTAAAGGGGACTGAAGCTTTCTTT. This gives the protein CAWSVKGTEAFF.

V and J are TRBV6-5 and TRBJ1-3; perhaps TRBD1 as D (5 bases). V was clipped by 2 bases and J by 4 bases, with 9 bases between them. This CDR3 is built from 14 residues. The germline CDR1 and CDR2 sequences are MNHEY and SVGAGI. Here the CDR3 reads CASSYMGPGNTIYF. The CDR3 bases are TGTGCCAGCAGTTACATGGGGCCGGGAAACACCATATATTTT.

The CDR3 DNA sequence: TGTGCCAGCAGCTTATCGGGGGCAAGTACGCAGTATTTT. The encoded protein is CASSLSGASTQYF. This chain links TRBV7-2 with TRBJ2-3; D could derive from TRBD1 or TRBD2 (6 bases each). Trimming removed 2 bases from V and 8 bases from J, with 11 bases in between. This CDR3 spans 13 amino acids. In germline, CDR1 is SGHTA, CDR2 FQGNSA. Variable domain in full (rest from reference TRBV7-2 and TRBJ2-3): GAGVSQSPSNKVTEKGKDVELRCDPISGHTALYWYRQSLGQGLEFLIYFQGNSAPDKSGLPSDRFSAERTGGSVSTLTIQRTQQEDSAVYLCASSLSGASTQYFGPGTRLTVL.

J is TRBJ2-2 and V is TRBV11-2; 7 bases agree with TRBD1. V trimming: 0 bases; J trimming: 5 bases; junction bases outside the gene matches: 9. The germline V gene encodes CDR1 SGHAT and CDR2 FQNNGV. There are 17 residues in the CDR3. The CDR3 DNA is TGTGCCAGCAGCTTAGAACGGGGACAGCGAAGGACCGGGGAGCTGTTTTTT. Translating gives CASSLERGQRRTGELFF. Complete variable domain (other parts from reference TRBV11-2 and TRBJ2-2): EAGVAQSPRYKIIEKRQSVAFWCNPISGHATLYWYQQILGQGPKLLIQFQNNGVVDDSQLPKDRFSAERLKGVDSTLKIQPAKLEDSAVYLCASSLERGQRRTGELFFGEGSRLTVL.

The chain has TRBV11-2 and TRBJ1-5; D is unclear. The germline CDR1 and CDR2 sequences are SGHAT and FQNNGV. The V end was cut by 0 bases, the J end by 6 bases, with 12 bases between. The CDR3 has 15 residues. CDR3 residues: CASSLEHSGSQPQHF. Here the CDR3 DNA reads TGTGCCAGCAGCTTAGAACACTCCGGTAGTCAGCCCCAGCATTTT. Using reference TRBV11-2 and TRBJ1-5 for the parts outside the CDR3, the full variable domain is EAGVAQSPRYKIIEKRQSVAFWCNPISGHATLYWYQQILGQGPKLLIQFQNNGVVDDSQLPKDRFSAERLKGVDSTLKIQPAKLEDSAVYLCASSLEHSGSQPQHFGDGTRLSIL.

V is TRBV6-5 and J is TRBJ1-6; TRBD1 is a possible D gene (6 bases). V dropped 5 bases and J dropped 7 bases, with 15 bases sitting between them. The germline CDR1 and CDR2 sequences are MNHEY and SVGAGI. This CDR3 is built from 15 residues. The CDR3 region has the DNA TGTGCCAGCAGTCCCAACAGGGACGCCAATTCACCCCTCCACTTT. It codes for CASSPNRDANSPLHF.

The chain is built from TRBV7-2 and TRBJ2-1; 12 bases agree with TRBD2. This CDR3 has 18 residues. J was trimmed by 7 bases and V by 1 base; bases with no gene match: 11. CDR1 and CDR2 (germline): SGHTA, FQGNSA. DNA for the CDR3: TGTGCCAGCAGCTTAGACCCCCTAGCGGGGGGGCGAGGGAATGAGCAGTTCTTC. It encodes CASSLDPLAGGRGNEQFF.

This clone has just a few counts. The CDR3 DNA follows: TGTGCCAGCACCACCTCACTAGCAGCTAGCACAGATACGCAGTATTTT. Protein sequence: CASTTSLAASTDTQYF. This chain connects TRBV11-3 to TRBJ2-3; possible D gene TRBD2, 6 bases. The germline CDR1 and CDR2 sequences are SGHNT and YENEEA. The CDR3 loop spans 16 amino acids. Trimming removed 7 bases at V and 0 bases at J, with 17 bases between. The full variable domain, in which reference TRBV11-3 and TRBJ2-3 provide the parts outside the CDR3, is EAGVVQSPRYKIIEKKQPVAFWCNPISGHNTLYWYLQNLGQGPELLIRYENEEAVDDSQLPKDRFSAERLKGVDSTLKIQPAELGDSAVYLCASTTSLAASTDTQYFGPGTRLTVL.

The chain has TRBV25-1 and TRBJ2-7; 9 bases line up with TRBD1. Germline V gives CDR1 MGHDK, CDR2 SYGVNS. The V and J ends lost 6 bases and 2 bases, in that order; junction bases with no gene match: 11. The CDR3 sequence is 16 residues long. CDR3 in DNA: TGTGCCAGCAGCCGGCGCGGGACAGGGATGCCCTACGAGCAGTACTTC. As protein: CASSRRGTGMPYEQYF.

The gene calls are TRBV19 and TRBJ1-4, with 7 bases lining up with TRBD1. Trimming cost V 8 bases and J 10 bases; bases outside gene matches: 7. Per the germline V gene, CDR1 is LNHDA and CDR2 is SQIVND (reference sequence). The CDR3 sequence is 12 residues long. CDR3 sequence (DNA): TGTGCCAGTCCGGCCCCAGGGGGAAAACTGTTTTTT. It translates to CASPAPGGKLFF.

The V call is TRBV27, the J call TRBJ1-2; 7 bases agree with TRBD1. From germline, CDR1 is MNHEY and CDR2 SMNVEV (reference sequence). This CDR3 comprises 14 residues. J was trimmed by 7 bases and V by 10 bases; bases with no gene match: 15. DNA for the CDR3: TGTGCCACCAGAAGCCCCTCAGGGGGATCTGGCTACACCTTC. Translating it yields CATRSPSGGSGYTF.

The J gene is TRBJ1-3, the V gene TRBV19, with D uncertain. In germline, CDR1 is LNHDA, CDR2 SQIVND (reference sequence). The CDR3 sequence is 15 residues long. With 9 bases removed from V and 2 bases from J, the gap between germline ends came to 17 bases. The CDR3 sequence is CARRGSSPAGNTIYF. The CDR3 DNA reads TGTGCCAGGCGAGGAAGTAGTCCAGCTGGAAACACCATATATTTT.

The chain uses TRBV6-5 and TRBJ1-1; possible D gene TRBD1, 6 bases. Germline V gives CDR1 MNHEY, CDR2 SVGAGI. The germline V and J ends were trimmed by 2 bases and 0 bases, with 10 bases remaining between them. CDR3 length: 15 residues. Written as DNA, the CDR3 is TGTGCCAGCAGTTACCGGGGGCCTTTGAACACTGAAGCTTTCTTT. Residues: CASSYRGPLNTEAFF.

The CDR3 bases are TGCGCCAGCAGCCCCACTTGGCCCAACAATGAGCAGTTCTTC. It translates to CASSPTWPNNEQFF. The rearrangement joins TRBV5-1 to TRBJ2-1; D remains ambiguous. V was clipped by 4 bases and J by 5 bases, with 13 bases between them. The CDR3 consists of 14 residues. CDR1 and CDR2 (germline): SGHRS, YFSETQ.

The V call is TRBV30, the J call TRBJ1-1; D not resolved. The CDR3 runs to 13 residues. CDR1 is GTSNPN and CDR2 is SVGIG in the germline V gene (reference sequence). Trimming removed 4 bases from V and 1 base from J, with 10 bases in between. Written as DNA, the CDR3 is TGTGCCTGGAAATTTGGTGGGAACACTGAAGCTTTCTTT. Residues: CAWKFGGNTEAFF.

V usage is TRBV2 and J usage is TRBJ1-1; D gene uncertain. The germline V gene encodes CDR1 SNHLY and CDR2 FYNNEI. The CDR3 runs to 13 residues. Trimming pared 7 bases from V and 6 bases from J, leaving 15 bases between. The DNA of the CDR3 is TGTGCCAGCAAAGAAAGGGCCGAGTCTGAAGCTTTCTTT. Translation gives CASKERAESEAFF.

J is TRBJ1-1 and V is TRBV9, with D uncertain. The length of the CDR3 is 16 residues. Germline V CDR1 and CDR2: SGDLS, YYNGEE. The V end lost 1 base, the J end lost 1 base, and 14 bases lay between the germline ends. The DNA of the CDR3 is TGTGCCAGCAGCGTAAGAGCAGAATGGGGGAACACTGAAGCTTTCTTT. It is translated as CASSVRAEWGNTEAFF.

The J gene is TRBJ2-3, the V gene TRBV7-2; D gene ambiguous. Trimming took 6 bases from V and 6 from J, leaving 13 bases between them. The CDR3 covers 13 residues. Germline V gene data show CDR1 as SGHTA and CDR2 as FQGNSA. CDR3: CASRDPNEDTQYF. CDR3 nucleotide sequence: TGTGCCAGCAGGGATCCGAACGAGGATACGCAGTATTTT.

This clone was seen at least ten times. The gene calls are TRBV6-6 and TRBJ1-2; no definite D call. V was cut by 5 bases and J by 4 bases, with 5 bases left in between. The CDR3 sequence is 11 residues long. The V gene's germline CDR1 is MNHNY and CDR2 SVGAGI (reference sequence). The CDR3 DNA sequence: TGTGCCAGCAGTGACACCTATGGCTACACCTTC. Protein sequence: CASSDTYGYTF.

The gene calls are TRBV30 and TRBJ1-5; D ambiguous. Germline V CDR1 and CDR2: GTSNPN, SVGIG (reference sequence). CDR3 length equals 16 residues. V was clipped by 0 bases and J by 1 base, with 13 bases between them. CDR3 sequence reads: CAWSVMGRSSNQPQHF. The CDR3 nucleotides are TGTGCCTGGAGTGTAATGGGCAGATCGAGCAATCAGCCCCAGCATTTT.

This clone was seen just once. V is TRBV18 and J is TRBJ1-6; tentatively, D is TRBD1 (6 bases). V lost 2 bases to trimming and J lost 11 bases, with 16 bases between them. CDR3 length: 15 residues. Germline CDR1 KGHSH, CDR2 LQKENI. The CDR3: CASSPNPQGPPPLHF. The CDR3 DNA is TGTGCCAGCTCACCAAACCCACAGGGACCCCCACCCCTCCACTTT. Variable domain in full (rest from reference TRBV18 and TRBJ1-6): NAGVMQNPRHLVRRRGQEARLRCSPMKGHSHVYWYRQLPEEGLKFMVYLQKENIIDESGMPKERFSAEFPKEGPSILRIQQVVRGDSAAYFCASSPNPQGPPPLHFGNGTRLTVT.

The chain combines TRBV18 with TRBJ2-3; TRBD1 or TRBD2 may be the D gene (7 bases each). CDR1 is KGHSH and CDR2 is LQKENI in the germline V gene. Trimming stripped 3 bases from V and 4 bases from J, with 14 bases between. This CDR3 has 15 amino acids. The CDR3 is CASSPETGRADTQYF. Here the CDR3 DNA reads TGTGCCAGCTCACCTGAGACAGGGAGGGCAGATACGCAGTATTTT.

This clone was seen just once. J is TRBJ1-6 and V is TRBV28; 10 nucleotides agree with TRBD1. The CDR3 contains 16 residues. The germline CDR1 and CDR2 sequences are MDHEN and SYDVKM. The trim removed 4 bases at V and 4 bases at J, leaving 4 bases unmatched. The CDR3 sequence: CASSSTGGAYNSPLHF. CDR3 DNA sequence: TGTGCCAGCAGTTCGACAGGGGGCGCATATAATTCACCCCTCCACTTT.

This clone was counted once. The chain combines TRBV29-1 with TRBJ1-1; D gene uncertain. This CDR3 region has 10 residues. Germline V gene sequence: CDR1 SQVTM, CDR2 ANQGSEA. Trimming cost V 6 bases and J 11 bases, with 13 bases left between them. This CDR3 reads CSVDRSLAFF. CDR3 in DNA: TGCAGCGTCGACCGCTCGTTGGCTTTCTTT.

The gene calls are TRBV27 and TRBJ2-2, with D possibly matching TRBD2 (5 bases). V was shortened by 6 bases and J by 5 bases, with 13 bases between the two germline ends. CDR3 size: 14 residues. Germline V CDR1 and CDR2: MNHEY, SMNVEV (reference sequence). CDR3 region: CASSDPRGTGELFF. The CDR3 nucleotides are TGTGCCAGCAGCGACCCCCGGGGTACCGGGGAGCTGTTTTTT.